This T cell receptor (beta chain) originates from a study of cytomegalovirus exposure and HLA in healthy donors (dated by TCRdb to about 2017). Broadly, across the study: According to an earlier analysis of around 600 of the donors, some 180 million T cells yielded roughly 110 million unique TCR beta sequences and 250 to 350 Gb of sequence data. To predict cytomegalovirus infection status, the study combined high-throughput TCR immunosequencing, statistical association of individual TCRs with disease status, and machine learning. Every repertoire in the discovery cohort had been generated on one and the same sequencing platform. Of the roughly 400 genotyped donors, about 80% fell in the genetic ancestry cluster associated with self-reported Caucasian donors. The study profiled the T cell repertoires of more than 500 subjects by immunosequencing and related them to cytomegalovirus serostatus. A separate validation cohort of roughly 130 different subjects was used in addition to the approximately 610-subject first cohort. Rather than drawing on any new phenotypic data, the later analysis identified candidate immune exposures from TCR beta sequences and the way those sequences occurred across donors. In a later analysis, previously published TCR beta repertoires from several hundred donors were re-analyzed and high-resolution HLA genotyping was added so that TCR occurrence patterns could be studied. Class I and class II HLA loci were covered by the typing at four-digit resolution. The study aimed to test whether cataloging public T cell receptors could reveal signatures of past pathogen exposure. Several DR-DQ haplotypes were treated as single units for association and clustering because of strong linkage in the cohort. Roughly 300 gigabases of sequencing data and 91 million or so unique TCR sequences made up an early release that covered about 640 HLA-typed donors. Among 350 to 400 genotyped donors of the cohort, an average of about 240,000 unique TCR beta nucleotide sequences were sequenced per donor, 15% to 20% of them non-productive. The number of donors typed differed by locus, with 629-630 for A, B, C, DRB1 and DQB1, 522 for DQA1, some 570 for DPA1, and approximately 470 for DPB1. Genome-wide SNP genotypes for about 65% of the 666 donors were used in a later genetic analysis, which treated that subset as a discovery cohort. An earlier analysis of 587 of the donors used high-throughput TCR beta sequencing to judge whether each TCR beta V gene segment behaved as functional or pseudogenic. Donor age, sex, ethnicity and CMV serostatus were collected together with the repertoire data. Broad study findings and their caveats: A further reported finding was that TCR beta sequences accurately predicted the HLA-A and HLA-B alleles for most subjects in the first cohort. The authors suggested that the approach could potentially be generalized to other disease states and immunological phenotypes. The cohort was sequenced for TCR beta chains only, and without alpha or paired-chain data the features that could be detected were limited. A later analysis reported that several top co-occurrence clusters appeared linked to parvovirus B19, influenza, CMV and Epstein-Barr virus. A later analysis found that most CMV-associated TCR beta chains appeared HLA-restricted, with HLA associations seemingly driven largely by CMV exposure. According to a later analysis, TCR association rates differed among HLA loci, with DRB1 alleles showing the most associated TCRs and HLA-C alleles showing the fewest. Compared with the approximately 670-donor mean, donors in an Asian-associated ancestry cluster had fewer N-insertions in productive TCRs, according to a later genetic analysis. A few of the identified cytomegalovirus-associated TCR beta chains were confirmed in vitro to be specific for cytomegalovirus antigens. Linkage disequilibrium might explain the correlated functional status among segregating V segments, but an unknown experimental factor could not be excluded. Sequencing depth was assumed to be roughly uniform across donors in the presence/absence analyses, though that assumption may not hold. The only immune exposure information available for the cohort was CMV serostatus. Because HLA typing was unavailable for some donors at each locus, only the typed subset was used in association tests. A total of 150 or so TCR beta chains were listed by the study as associated with cytomegalovirus. A cluster of highly shared sequence variants was judged likely to represent a technical artifact of the sequencing pipeline. At a false discovery rate of 0.05, a later analysis linked some 18,000 TCR beta sequences to specific HLA alleles. The classifier was reported to diagnose cytomegalovirus status with high specificity and sensitivity in both the original cohort and the validation cohort. When HLA alleles, especially DR and DQ, strongly co-occurred, TCR associations were difficult to assign to individual alleles. In an earlier analysis of some 540 of the donors, most TCR beta V segments appeared in productive rearrangements about 90% or about 30% of the time, broadly matching IMGT annotations. Across donors, most TCR sequences were observed very rarely, whereas some public TCRs were present in many individuals. A later genetic analysis associated a missense DCLRE1C variant with V-gene and J-gene trimming of TCR beta chains, and an independent cohort replicated the association. In a later analysis, HLA-associated TCR beta chains showed more clonal expansion and lower generation probabilities than non-associated chains that were equally common. The earlier analysis of fewer than 750 of the donors excluded 15 to 20 rarely observed V segments, including chromosome 9 orphons, because counts were too low.

As regards this clone: Its antigen is not yet known. There are no base qualities to consult, and no much larger clone falls within one base.

The receptor library was made with the immunoSEQ multiplex PCR assay. A mixture of 60 forward primers for TCR Vbeta segments and 13 reverse primers for TCR Jbeta segments was used in the multiplex PCR. The CDR3 region of rearranged TCR beta genes was amplified from genomic DNA with a multiplex PCR assay. On the Illumina HiSeq System, the amplified TCR beta libraries were sequenced as 87-base-pair reads. The original pipeline was this. A later analysis counted 65 million to 90 million unique TCR beta chains across the 550 to 800 repertoires, and approximately 11 million of these chains were shared by at least two donors. Raw reads were error-corrected and collapsed into unique sequences by a nearest-neighbor algorithm in which closely related sequences were merged to remove PCR and sequencing errors. To assign V, D and J gene segments, CDR3 sequences were aligned to IMGT reference sequences. For a sequence to be retained, a match of at least six nucleotides was required to both a V gene segment and a J gene segment. A rearrangement counted as productive if the CDR3 had no stop codons and remained in frame with V and J, and every other rearrangement counted as non-productive. Following IMGT convention, CDR3 was defined as the stretch from the second conserved V-encoded cysteine up to the conserved J-encoded phenylalanine. Sequences without an unambiguous match to a single V gene segment were excluded from the earlier analysis of about 640 of the donors. An earlier analysis of 587 of the donors classified V segments as functional when productive rearrangements were above 56.7% and as segregating when the standard deviation between donors was above 5%. A statistical classification framework was built for diagnosing cytomegalovirus status from the catalog of TCR beta chain sequences. A later analysis assigned V and J genes by comparing TCR nucleotide sequences with IMGT/GENE-DB human TR gene sequences. The TCRdist pipeline was used in a later analysis to assign CDR3 sequences and most-parsimonious VDJ recombination scenarios. In a later analysis, every TCR beta chain was defined by the combination of its CDR3 amino acid sequence and its V-gene family, and reads without a unique V-gene family were dropped. A later analysis removed roughly 590 highly shared, low-generation-probability nucleotide sequences to deal with suspected cross-contamination and a sequencing artifact. In a later analysis, a clonal expansion index was calculated for each public chain from normalized within-repertoire ranks of inferred template counts. Generation probabilities in a later analysis came from a VDJ recombination model fitted to out-of-frame rearrangements, and those results were checked against IGoR. In a later analysis, hypergeometric tests were used to score TCR-TCR, TCR-HLA and TCR-CMV co-occurrence, with a repertoire-size bias correction applied to TCR pairs. A later analysis estimated false discovery rates by permuting HLA or CMV assignments 20 times. In a later analysis, co-occurring TCRs were grouped using DBSCAN, with TCRdist sequence similarity added in when clustering inside HLA-allele-positive subsets. Repertoires with fewer than 30,000 or more than 120,000 public chains, plus five repertoires with anomalous nucleotide sharing, were excluded from co-occurrence clustering. Entries here come from immuneACCESS through TCRdb and include only in-frame sequences with V and J called. Some clones fail to appear in such tables; in the studies checked, an unresolved V gene covers under half of the shortfall, and the cause of the remainder is unknown. The DNA was the basis for D and trimming; V, J and clone size are from that table. The sample includes 75,000 to 95,000 clones, with roughly 73% observed a single time. Of the sample, around 4.4% is held by the ten largest clones.

The cohort was made up of 500 to 800 healthy bone marrow donors. At the time of sampling, every cohort member was nominally healthy, though immune exposures that went unrecorded were likely present. The donor tested CMV seropositive, placing the donor among the roughly 300 seropositive members of the cohort. Each donor provided a peripheral blood sample, and peripheral blood mononuclear cells were used for TCR beta sequencing. Genomic DNA extraction from the blood cell samples was performed with the Qiagen DNeasy Blood Extraction Kit. The clonotype originates from a male donor in good health and CMV-seropositive. Material: PBMCs.

The DNA sequence is given as TGTGCCAGTCGACAGGGGGCTAGGAGAAAGCAGTACTTC. Its translation reads: CASRQGARRKQYF. This chain joins TRBV6-5 to TRBJ2-7; 10 central nucleotides agree with TRBD1. The CDR3 numbers 13 residues from cysteine through phenylalanine. Here the CDR3 DNA is all that survives: 39 bases in frame from base 1. Looking up the germline V gene yields CDR1 MNHEY and CDR2 SVGAGI. Germline trimming: 9 bases from V, 8 bases from J; junction bases outside gene matches: 10.